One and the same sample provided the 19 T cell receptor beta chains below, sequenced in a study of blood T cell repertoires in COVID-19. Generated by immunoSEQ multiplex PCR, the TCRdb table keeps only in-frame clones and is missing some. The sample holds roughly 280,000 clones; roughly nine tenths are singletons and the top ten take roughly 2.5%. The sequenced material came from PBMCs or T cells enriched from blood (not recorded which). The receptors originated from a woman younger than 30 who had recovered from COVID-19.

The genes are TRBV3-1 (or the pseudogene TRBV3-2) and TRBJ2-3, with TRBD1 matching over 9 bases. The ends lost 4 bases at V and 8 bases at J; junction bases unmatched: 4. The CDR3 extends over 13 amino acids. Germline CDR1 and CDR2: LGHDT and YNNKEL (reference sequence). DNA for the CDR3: TGTGCCAGCAGCCGACAGGGGGAGGGTACGCAGTATTTT. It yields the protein CASSRQGEGTQYF.

The CDR3 loop is CASSLGGSSTDTQYF. The CDR3 region has the DNA TGCGCCAGCAGCTTGGGCGGGTCTAGCACAGATACGCAGTATTTT. The chain carries TRBV5-1 and TRBJ2-3, with D possibly being TRBD2 (5 bases). The CDR3 has 15 residues. The germline CDR1 and CDR2 sequences are SGHRS and YFSETQ. V was pared by 0 bases and J by 0 bases, with 8 bases between.

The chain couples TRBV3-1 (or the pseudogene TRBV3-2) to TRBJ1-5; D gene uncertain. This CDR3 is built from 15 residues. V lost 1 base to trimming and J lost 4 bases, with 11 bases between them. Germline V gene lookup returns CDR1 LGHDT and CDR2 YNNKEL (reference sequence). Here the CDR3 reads CASSQGRLLNQPQHF. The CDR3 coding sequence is TGTGCCAGCAGCCAAGGGCGGCTGCTAAATCAGCCCCAGCATTTT.

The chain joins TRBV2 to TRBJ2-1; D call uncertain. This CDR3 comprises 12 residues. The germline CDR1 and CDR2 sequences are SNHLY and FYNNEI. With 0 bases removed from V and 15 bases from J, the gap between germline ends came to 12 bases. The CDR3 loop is CASSEAAPRLFF. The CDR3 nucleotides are TGTGCCAGCAGTGAAGCGGCCCCTCGTCTGTTCTTC.

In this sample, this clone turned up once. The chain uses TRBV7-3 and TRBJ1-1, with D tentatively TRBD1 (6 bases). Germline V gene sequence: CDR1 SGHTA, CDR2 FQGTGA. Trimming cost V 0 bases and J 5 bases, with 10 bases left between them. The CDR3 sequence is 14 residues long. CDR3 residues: CASSLTQGRTEAFF. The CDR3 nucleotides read TGTGCCAGCAGCTTAACTCAGGGGAGAACTGAAGCTTTCTTT.

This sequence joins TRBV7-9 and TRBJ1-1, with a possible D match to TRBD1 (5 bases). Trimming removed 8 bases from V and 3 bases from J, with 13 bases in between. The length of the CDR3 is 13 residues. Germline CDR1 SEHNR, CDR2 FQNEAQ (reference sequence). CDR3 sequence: CASGITGYTEAFF. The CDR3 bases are TGTGCCAGCGGTATTACAGGTTACACTGAAGCTTTCTTT.

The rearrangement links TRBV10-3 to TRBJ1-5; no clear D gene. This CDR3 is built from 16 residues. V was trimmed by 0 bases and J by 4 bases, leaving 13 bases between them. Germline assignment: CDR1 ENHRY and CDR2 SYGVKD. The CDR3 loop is CAISESLGEENQPQHF. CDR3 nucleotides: TGTGCCATCAGTGAGTCCCTAGGTGAGGAAAATCAGCCCCAGCATTTT.

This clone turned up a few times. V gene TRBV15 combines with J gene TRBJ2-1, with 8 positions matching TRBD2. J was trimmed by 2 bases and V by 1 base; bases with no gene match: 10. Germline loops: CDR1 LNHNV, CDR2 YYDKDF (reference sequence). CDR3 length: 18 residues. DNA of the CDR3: TGTGCCACCAGCAGAGGCCTCGGAATAGCGGGGACCTACAATGAGCAGTTCTTC. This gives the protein CATSRGLGIAGTYNEQFF.

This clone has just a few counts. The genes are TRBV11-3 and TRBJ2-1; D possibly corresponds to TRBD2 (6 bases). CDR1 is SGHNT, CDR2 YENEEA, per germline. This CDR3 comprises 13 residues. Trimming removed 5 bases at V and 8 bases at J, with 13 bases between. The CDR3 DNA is TGTGCCAGCAGCCCCCCTGGGGACTATGAGCAGTTCTTC. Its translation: CASSPPGDYEQFF.

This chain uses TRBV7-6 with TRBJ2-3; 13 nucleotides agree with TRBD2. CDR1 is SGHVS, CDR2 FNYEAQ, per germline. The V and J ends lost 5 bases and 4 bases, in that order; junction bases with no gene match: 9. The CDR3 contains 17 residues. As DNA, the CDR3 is TGTGCCAGCAGCCCTGGGACTAGCGGGGTAGTGTCAGATACGCAGTATTTT. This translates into CASSPGTSGVVSDTQYF. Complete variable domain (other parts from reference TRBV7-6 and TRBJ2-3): GAGVSQSPRYKVTKRGQDVALRCDPISGHVSLYWYRQALGQGPEFLTYFNYEAQQDKSGLPNDRFSAERPEGSISTLTIQRTEQRDSAMYRCASSPGTSGVVSDTQYFGPGTRLTVL.

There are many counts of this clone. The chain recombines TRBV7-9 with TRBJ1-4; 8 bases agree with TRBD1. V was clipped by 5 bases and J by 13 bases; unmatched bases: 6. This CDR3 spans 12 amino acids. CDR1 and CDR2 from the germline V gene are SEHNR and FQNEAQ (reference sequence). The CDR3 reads CASSLPDRGLFF. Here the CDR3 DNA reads TGTGCCAGCAGCCTACCCGACAGGGGACTGTTTTTT.

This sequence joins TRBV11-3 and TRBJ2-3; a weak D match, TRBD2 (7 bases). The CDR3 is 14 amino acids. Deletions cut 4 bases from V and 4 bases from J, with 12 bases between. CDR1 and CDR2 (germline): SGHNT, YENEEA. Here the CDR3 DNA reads TGTGCCAGCAGCTCCGGGGGGCAAGCAGATACGCAGTATTTT. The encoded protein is CASSSGGQADTQYF.

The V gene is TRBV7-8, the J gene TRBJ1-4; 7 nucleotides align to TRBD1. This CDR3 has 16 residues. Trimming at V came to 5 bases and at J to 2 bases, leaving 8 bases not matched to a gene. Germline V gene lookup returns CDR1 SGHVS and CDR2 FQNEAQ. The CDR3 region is CASSLPGGGTNEKLFF. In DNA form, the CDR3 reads TGTGCCAGCAGCCTCCCAGGAGGGGGCACTAATGAAAAACTGTTTTTT.

CDR3 DNA: TGTGCCATCAGTGGGACTAGCGGCCCCTACGAGCAGTACTTC. Its protein product is CAISGTSGPYEQYF. The chain is built from TRBV10-3 and TRBJ2-7; 10 bases fit TRBD2. This CDR3 contains 14 residues. CDR1 is ENHRY, CDR2 SYGVKD, per germline. With V trimmed by 4 bases and J by 2 bases, 2 bases remained unmatched.

The CDR3 reads CASSSTGTGPYGYTF. In nucleotides, the CDR3 is TGCGCCAGCAGCTCAACAGGGACGGGTCCGTATGGCTACACCTTC. The chain employs TRBV5-1 and TRBJ1-2, with a possible D match to TRBD1 (6 bases). V lost 3 bases and J 5 bases, leaving 17 bases between the germline ends. This CDR3 has 15 residues. Germline CDR1 reads SGHRS; CDR2 reads YFSETQ.

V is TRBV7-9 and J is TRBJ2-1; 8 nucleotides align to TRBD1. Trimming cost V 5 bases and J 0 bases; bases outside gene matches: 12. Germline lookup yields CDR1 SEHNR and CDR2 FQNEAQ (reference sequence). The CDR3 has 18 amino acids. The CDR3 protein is CASSRRTGPVSSYNEQFF. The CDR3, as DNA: TGTGCCAGCAGCCGGAGGACAGGGCCGGTGAGCTCCTACAATGAGCAGTTCTTC.

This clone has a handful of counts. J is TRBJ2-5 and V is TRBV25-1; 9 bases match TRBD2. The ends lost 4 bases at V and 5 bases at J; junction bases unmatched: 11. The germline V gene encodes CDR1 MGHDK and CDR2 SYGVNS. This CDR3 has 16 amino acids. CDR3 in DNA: TGTGCCAGCAGTGTACCCGCGGGGGGGCCCTGGGAGACCCAGTACTTC. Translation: CASSVPAGGPWETQYF.

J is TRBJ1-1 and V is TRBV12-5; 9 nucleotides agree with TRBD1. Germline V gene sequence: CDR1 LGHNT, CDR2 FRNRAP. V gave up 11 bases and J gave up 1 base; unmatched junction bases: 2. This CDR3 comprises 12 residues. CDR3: CAGGQGNTEAFF. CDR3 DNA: TGTGCTGGGGGACAGGGGAACACTGAAGCTTTCTTT.

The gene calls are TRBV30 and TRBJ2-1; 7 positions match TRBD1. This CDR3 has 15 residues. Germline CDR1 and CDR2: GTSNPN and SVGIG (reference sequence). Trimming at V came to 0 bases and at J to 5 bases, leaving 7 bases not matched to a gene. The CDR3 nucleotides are TGTGCCTGGAGTGTCGAAGGGGGCCTTCACAATGAGCAGTTCTTC. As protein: CAWSVEGGLHNEQFF.